Detailed here is one T cell receptor (beta chain). The data derive from a study of T-cell memory formation after mild COVID-19. One entry per CDR3 protein, called by TCRdb with MiXCR from the 5' RACE reads. The table lists approximately 340,000 distinct CDR3 sequences, roughly 13% of them singletons. This CDR3 is 15 amino acids long. With 2 bases clipped from V and 0 bases from J, the junction kept 2 bases outside the gene matches. Germline V lookup: CDR1 MNHEY, CDR2 SVGAGI. The chain carries TRBV6-5 and TRBJ2-3; 7 nucleotides align to TRBD2. The sample taken for sequencing was PBMCs or a T cell subset sorted from them (not recorded which). The sequence was obtained from a man aged 18 to 30 who had mild COVID-19 (a few samples of this study predate the infection). Cell type and time point are not known. As DNA, the CDR3 is TGTGCCAGCAGTTACGGGACTACCAGCACAGATACGCAGTATTTT. Residues: CASSYGTTSTDTQYF.